The 8 T cell receptor beta chains given below trace back to one sample, sequenced in a study of CD8 T cells in ankylosing spondylitis. TCRdb reprocessed the 5' RACE reads via MiXCR and lists one record per CDR3 protein. The sample carries approximately 540,000 distinct CDR3 sequences, roughly 12% recorded once. Study-level results: What seemed typical of ankylosing spondylitis blood was a TCR beta motif built from under 10 highly homologous variants.

These TCRs are of unknown antigen specificity. The specimen was blood, either unsorted or a sorted T cell fraction (not recorded which). These receptors all stem from a male donor with ankylosing spondylitis.

This clonotype was observed many times. V gene TRBV20-1 combines with J gene TRBJ1-3; D gene ambiguous. Germline values: CDR1 DFQATT, CDR2 SNEGSKA (reference sequence). This CDR3 has 13 amino acids. In DNA, the CDR3 is TGCGGGGTTCTGCGGAACTCTGGAAACACCATATATTTT. Protein product: CGVLRNSGNTIYF.

The chain combines TRBV29-1 with TRBJ2-1; D remains ambiguous. Germline CDR1 reads SQVTM; CDR2 reads ANQGSEA. V was shortened by 1 base and J by 6 bases, with 4 bases between the two germline ends. The length of the CDR3 is 11 residues. The CDR3 is CSVEGINEQFF. CDR3 nucleotide sequence: TGCAGCGTTGAAGGCATCAATGAGCAGTTCTTC.

The table lists this clonotype with many counts. V gene TRBV20-1 combines with J gene TRBJ2-3; 8 bases agree with TRBD1. Germline assignment: CDR1 DFQATT and CDR2 SNEGSKA (reference sequence). V dropped 4 bases and J dropped 2; count of bases not matched to a gene: 11. The CDR3 spans 16 residues. CDR3 coding DNA: TGCAGTGCTACCCAACCCGGGACAGGCCTCACAGATACGCAGTATTTT. Its translation is CSATQPGTGLTDTQYF.

This clonotype showed up just a few times. V gene TRBV11-3 combines with J gene TRBJ2-3; D possibly corresponds to TRBD2 (6 bases). The CDR3 is 15 amino acids. Per germline, CDR1 SGHNT and CDR2 YENEEA. V was pared by 5 bases and J by 4 bases, with 16 bases between. CDR3 protein: CASSIRLDSADTQYF. The CDR3 DNA is TGTGCCAGCAGCATCCGACTAGATAGCGCAGATACGCAGTATTTT.

Only one count was recorded for this clonotype. The rearrangement uses TRBV5-1 and TRBJ1-1, with D possibly being TRBD1 (6 bases). The V end lost 3 bases, the J end lost 4 bases, and 13 bases lay between the germline ends. Germline V gene lookup returns CDR1 SGHRS and CDR2 YFSETQ. This CDR3 region has 14 residues. The CDR3, as DNA: TGCGCCAGCAGCTCAGGACAGAGTAGCACTGAAGCTTTCTTT. Protein: CASSSGQSSTEAFF.

This clonotype appeared many times. V gene TRBV12-3 or TRBV12-4 combines with J gene TRBJ2-5, with 11 positions matching TRBD1. Trimming removed 5 bases from V and 5 bases from J; junction bases left unmatched: 7. The CDR3 spans 15 residues. CDR3 nucleotide sequence: TGTGCCAGCAGTGCTCAGGACAGGGGGCTGGAGACCCAGTACTTC. Amino acid sequence: CASSAQDRGLETQYF.

Only a few counts were recorded for this clonotype. J is TRBJ2-2 and V is TRBV11-2; D gene unclear. The length of the CDR3 is 14 residues. Germline CDR1 and CDR2: SGHAT and FQNNGV. V gave up 2 bases and J gave up 4 bases, with 8 bases separating them. The CDR3 DNA sequence: TGTGCCAGCAGCTTATATGGCCTCACCGGGGAGCTGTTTTTT. Protein product: CASSLYGLTGELFF.

This clonotype was recorded a few times. CDR3 region: CSARGPSQFNYGYTF. The CDR3, as DNA: TGCAGTGCTAGAGGTCCTTCTCAGTTTAACTATGGCTACACCTTC. This sequence joins TRBV20-1 and TRBJ1-2; D is ambiguous. Deletions cut 1 base from V and 1 base from J, with 13 bases between. The CDR3 is 15 amino acids. Germline CDR1 is DFQATT and CDR2 is SNEGSKA (reference sequence).